The T cell receptor (beta chain) described here comes from a study of T cell responses to AZD1222 COVID-19 vaccine. Germline trimming cut 6 bases from V and 0 bases from J; bases unmatched to any gene: 7. CDR1 is KGHSH, CDR2 LQKENI, per germline. The CDR3 is 16 residues long. The repertoire was sequenced with immunoSEQ multiplex PCR; TCRdb's copy has only in-frame clones and lacks some. The sample holds about 78,000 clones; roughly 90% are singletons and the top ten take about 1.3%. This rearrangement joins TRBV18 to TRBJ2-3; TRBD1 agrees at 9 bases. The sample here was peripheral blood, taken 28 days after the second AZD1222 dose. The TCR comes from an adult who received the AZD1222 COVID-19 vaccine. Written as DNA, the CDR3 is TGTGCCAGCTCCCAAGGACAGGGGATGAGCACAGATACGCAGTATTTT. Its protein is CASSQGQGMSTDTQYF.